The 22 T cell receptor beta chains given below trace back to one sample, sequenced in a study of blood T cell repertoires in COVID-19. The method was immunoSEQ multiplex PCR; TCRdb's version includes in-frame clones alone and lacks a portion of them. The sample yields about 150,000 clones, around 87% seen once. Sequencing input: peripheral blood. Source of these receptors: a man between 18 and 29 years old with COVID-19, enrolled during active disease.

V and J are TRBV12-3 or TRBV12-4 and TRBJ2-7, with D maybe TRBD1 (5 bases). The CDR3 consists of 13 residues. Trimming shortened V by 4 bases and J by 1 base, and 8 bases separated the two germline ends. The CDR3, as DNA: TGTGCCAGCAGTTGGGGCGGTTCCTACGAGCAGTACTTC. Protein sequence: CASSWGGSYEQYF.

This chain joins TRBV9 and TRBJ2-5; perhaps TRBD1 as D (6 bases). The CDR3 loop spans 13 amino acids. CDR1 and CDR2 from the germline V gene are SGDLS and YYNGEE. V gave up 1 base and J gave up 5 bases, with 9 bases separating them. The CDR3 sequence: CASSVKQGETQYF. CDR3 sequence (DNA): TGTGCCAGCAGCGTAAAACAGGGTGAGACCCAGTACTTC.

The chain has TRBV6-5 and TRBJ2-7, with TRBD1 matching 9 bases. The CDR3 has 15 amino acids. The V gene end was trimmed by 5 bases and the J gene end by 4 bases; junction bases not matched to a gene: 9. Germline lookup yields CDR1 MNHEY and CDR2 SVGAGI. The CDR3: CASSRGRDRGYEQYF. DNA for the CDR3: TGTGCCAGCAGTCGGGGGCGTGACAGGGGGTACGAGCAGTACTTC.

The CDR3 coding sequence is TGTGCCAGCAGCCGAGGGCTCGGAGAGACCCAGTACTTC. It encodes CASSRGLGETQYF. The chain combines TRBV14 with TRBJ2-5; D may be TRBD2 (5 bases). Germline CDR1 and CDR2: SGHDN and FVKESK. The CDR3 extends over 13 amino acids. V shed 4 bases and J shed 4 bases, with 10 bases lying between them. Variable domain in full (rest from reference TRBV14 and TRBJ2-5): EAGVTQFPSHSVIEKGQTVTLRCDPISGHDNLYWYRRVMGKEIKFLLHFVKESKQDESGMPNNRFLAERTGGTYSTLKVQPAELEDSGVYFCASSRGLGETQYFGPGTRLLVL.

V and J are TRBV2 and TRBJ1-2; D perhaps matches TRBD1 (6 bases). The germline gives CDR1 SNHLY, CDR2 FYNNEI. CDR3 size: 14 residues. Deletions cut 6 bases from V and 4 bases from J, with 15 bases between. CDR3 nucleotides: TGTGCCAGCAGATCGGGACAAACTGGCTATGGCTACACCTTC. It codes for CASRSGQTGYGYTF.

The CDR3 loop is CASSVAGTGGYGYTF. CDR3 DNA sequence: TGTGCCAGCAGCGTAGCTGGGACAGGGGGGTATGGCTACACCTTC. The chain uses TRBV9 and TRBJ1-2, with TRBD1 matching over 11 bases. Germline assignment: CDR1 SGDLS and CDR2 YYNGEE. This CDR3 has 15 residues. The junction had 3 bases not matched to a gene; V was cut back by 0 bases and J by 5 bases. Based on the CDR3 plus reference TRBV9 and TRBJ1-2, the full variable domain is DSGVTQTPKHLITATGQRVTLRCSPRSGDLSVYWYQQSLDQGLQFLIQYYNGEERAKGNILERFSAQQFPDLHSELNLSSLELGDSALYFCASSVAGTGGYGYTFGSGTRLTVV.

This clone was found a few times. This chain uses TRBV4-3 with TRBJ2-7, with TRBD1 matching over 9 bases. After removal of 3 bases from V and 4 bases from J, the junction contained 4 bases not matched to a gene. Germline CDR1 reads LGHNA; CDR2 reads YSLEER. This CDR3 is 14 amino acids long. Here the CDR3 DNA reads TGCGCCAGCAGCCACGACAGGGGGAATTACGAGCAGTACTTC. Protein product: CASSHDRGNYEQYF.

The V gene is TRBV24-1, the J gene TRBJ2-3; D perhaps matches TRBD2 (5 bases). The V and J ends lost 2 bases and 2 bases respectively, with 10 bases between them. The germline gives CDR1 KGHDR, CDR2 SFDVKD. CDR3 length: 15 amino acids. This chain's CDR3 is CATSDYSDHTDTQYF. The CDR3 DNA sequence: TGTGCCACCAGTGATTATAGCGATCACACAGATACGCAGTATTTT.

The V gene is TRBV28, the J gene TRBJ2-7, with 10 positions matching TRBD1. CDR1 and CDR2 from the germline V gene are MDHEN and SYDVKM. Germline trimming cut 5 bases from V and 3 bases from J; bases unmatched to any gene: 10. The CDR3 spans 16 residues. The CDR3 loop is CASSPGGQGIRYEQYF. In nucleotides, the CDR3 is TGTGCCAGCAGTCCGGGGGGACAGGGGATTCGCTACGAGCAGTACTTC.

V gene TRBV2 combines with J gene TRBJ2-1; 8 positions agree with TRBD1. Germline assignment: CDR1 SNHLY and CDR2 FYNNEI. Trimming at V came to 7 bases and at J to 6 bases, leaving 5 bases not matched to a gene. The CDR3 contains 13 residues. CDR3 bases: TGTGCCAGCAAGGACAGGGTGGGCAATGAGCAGTTCTTC. Encoded protein: CASKDRVGNEQFF.

V gene TRBV19 combines with J gene TRBJ2-7, with D unclear. CDR1 and CDR2 (germline): LNHDA, SQIVND (reference sequence). V lost 1 base and J lost 1, with 5 bases in between. The CDR3 is 13 amino acids. The CDR3 reads CASSIVLSYEQYF. Written as DNA, the CDR3 is TGTGCCAGTAGTATAGTTCTGTCCTACGAGCAGTACTTC.

The chain joins TRBV5-1 to TRBJ2-1; D possibly corresponds to TRBD1 (6 bases). This CDR3 comprises 14 residues. Germline V gene sequence: CDR1 SGHRS, CDR2 YFSETQ. V lost 3 bases, J lost 9 bases, and 16 bases lay in between. The CDR3, as DNA: TGCGCCAGCAGCTCACAGGGTTCGTCCGGTGAGCAGTTCTTC. Translating it yields CASSSQGSSGEQFF.

V usage is TRBV12-5 and J usage is TRBJ1-6; D not certain. The CDR3 length is 14 residues. The germline V gene has CDR1 LGHNT and CDR2 FRNRAP. V lost 0 bases and J 10 bases, leaving 10 bases between the germline ends. CDR3 bases: TGTGCTAGTGGTTTGGTACTCCCTAGCTCACCCCTCCACTTT. Its protein product is CASGLVLPSSPLHF.

DNA for the CDR3: TGTGCCAGCAGTCAACCTCGACAGACCAAGCGTTACAATGAGCAGTTCTTC. It codes for CASSQPRQTKRYNEQFF. The chain recombines TRBV27 with TRBJ2-1, with a weak D call TRBD1 (5 bases). The CDR3 totals 17 residues. Germline V gene lookup returns CDR1 MNHEY and CDR2 SMNVEV (reference sequence). V lost 5 bases and J lost 4, with 21 bases in between.

This CDR3 is CASSLGQVNEQFF. The CDR3 coding sequence is TGCGCCAGCAGCTTGGGTCAGGTAAATGAGCAGTTCTTC. The V and J genes are TRBV5-1 and TRBJ2-1; the D is unclear. Trimming pared 0 bases from V and 7 bases from J, leaving 8 bases between. Germline values: CDR1 SGHRS, CDR2 YFSETQ. The CDR3 length is 13 residues.

The chain links TRBV19 to TRBJ2-7; 8 positions agree with TRBD2. Germline CDR1 LNHDA, CDR2 SQIVND (reference sequence). V shed 0 bases and J 10 bases; nucleotides not matched to a gene: 5. The length of the CDR3 is 13 residues. In DNA form, the CDR3 reads TGTGCCAGTAGTATAGATCCGGCGGGAGGACAGTACTTC. Its protein is CASSIDPAGGQYF.

The count of this clone is one. The chain is built from TRBV27 and TRBJ2-7, with 8 positions matching TRBD1. V was clipped by 6 bases and J by 4 bases; unmatched bases: 11. The CDR3 covers 15 residues. Germline values: CDR1 MNHEY, CDR2 SMNVEV (reference sequence). CDR3 sequence reads: CASRLGEGQAYEQYF. The CDR3 DNA reads TGTGCCAGCAGGTTAGGAGAGGGACAGGCATACGAGCAGTACTTC.

This chain joins TRBV5-1 and TRBJ2-3, with 10 positions matching TRBD2. Germline CDR1 and CDR2: SGHRS and YFSETQ. There are 17 residues in the CDR3. Unmatched junction bases numbered 8, after V lost 3 bases and J lost 1 base. CDR3 region: CASSYAVAGGGTDTQYF. CDR3 DNA sequence: TGCGCCAGCAGCTATGCCGTAGCGGGAGGAGGCACAGATACGCAGTATTTT. Based on the CDR3 plus reference TRBV5-1 and TRBJ2-3, the full variable domain is KAGVTQTPRYLIKTRGQQVTLSCSPISGHRSVSWYQQTPGQGLQFLFEYFSETQRNKGNFPGRFSGRQFSNSRSEMNVSTLELGDSALYLCASSYAVAGGGTDTQYFGPGTRLTVL.

The chain uses TRBV27 and TRBJ2-7; TRBD2 matches 7 bases. V lost 5 bases, J lost 4 bases, and 11 bases stayed unmatched. Germline V lookup: CDR1 MNHEY, CDR2 SMNVEV (reference sequence). CDR3 size: 15 residues. CDR3 sequence (DNA): TGTGCCAGCAGTCCAACTAGCGAATCTTATTACGAGCAGTACTTC. Amino acid sequence: CASSPTSESYYEQYF.

The rearrangement links TRBV6-2 or TRBV6-3 to TRBJ2-1; D may be TRBD2 (5 bases). Between the trimmed V and J ends, which lost 4 bases and 4 bases, there was a span of 20 bases. The CDR3 loop spans 17 amino acids. The germline CDR1 and CDR2 sequences are MNHEY and SVGEGT. The CDR3 DNA follows: TGTGCCAGCAGTTGGAGTTTGGGCGGAGGAACGTACAATGAGCAGTTCTTC. Protein sequence: CASSWSLGGGTYNEQFF.

V and J are TRBV11-3 and TRBJ1-4, with no clear D. The CDR3 is 16 amino acids. From germline, CDR1 is SGHNT and CDR2 YENEEA. V lost 5 bases to trimming and J lost 4 bases, with 17 bases between them. The CDR3 coding sequence is TGTGCCAGCAGCCCAAAGGCGGGGTGGGGTAATGAAAAACTGTTTTTT. This encodes CASSPKAGWGNEKLFF.

The chain couples TRBV28 to TRBJ2-5, with D possibly being TRBD2 (7 bases). CDR1 MDHEN and CDR2 SYDVKM come from the germline V gene. The CDR3 sequence is 14 residues long. The ends were cut back, 6 bases at V and 7 bases at J, with 18 bases in the middle. The CDR3 loop is CASREGGTVGTQYF. In DNA, the CDR3 is TGTGCCAGCAGGGAGGGGGGGACTGTTGGGACCCAGTACTTC.